This T cell receptor beta chain was obtained from a study of blood T cell repertoires in COVID-19. This table comes from immunoSEQ multiplex PCR, and its TCRdb copy is limited to in-frame clones, with some not included. The profile shows tens of thousands of clones, approximately 93% of them singletons. The CDR3 totals 16 residues. Germline-derived CDR1 and CDR2 are ENHRY and SYGVKD. V was shortened by 3 bases and J by 6 bases, with 18 bases between the two germline ends. This clone has a single count. This receptor was taken from a human donor with active COVID-19. The donor label of this sample is uncertain. J is TRBJ2-1 and V is TRBV10-3; D is possibly TRBD1 (6 bases). Sample: peripheral blood. The CDR3 nucleotides are TGTGCCATCAGTGACCCGACAGGCCCTTTCGGCAATGAGCAGTTCTTC. This encodes CAISDPTGPFGNEQFF.